This TCR beta chain was identified in a study of cytomegalovirus exposure and HLA in healthy donors (dated by TCRdb to the late 2010s). Regarding the research as a whole: An earlier analysis of roughly 500 of the donors reported about 300 Gb of sequence data and around 120 million unique TCR beta sequences obtained from about 179 million T cells. An early release covering 550 to 700 HLA-typed donors comprised about 300 gigabases of sequencing data and 85 million to 100 million unique TCR sequences. Of the approximately 400 genotyped donors, 65% to 90% fell in the genetic ancestry cluster associated with self-reported Caucasian donors. The study aimed to test whether signatures of past pathogen exposure could be identified by cataloging public T cell receptors. The study used immunosequencing to profile the T cell repertoires of several hundred subjects and linked those repertoires to cytomegalovirus serostatus. In addition to the first cohort of 650 to 800 subjects, a separate validation cohort of 120 different subjects was used. To predict cytomegalovirus infection status, the study combined high-throughput TCR immunosequencing, statistical association of individual TCRs with disease status, and machine learning. A later analysis re-examined previously published TCR beta repertoires from over 500 donors and added high-resolution HLA genotyping to investigate patterns of TCR occurrence. Rather than using new phenotypic data, the later analysis identified candidate immune exposures from TCR beta sequences and from how often those sequences occurred across donors. An earlier analysis of several hundred of the donors used high-throughput TCR beta sequencing to judge whether each TCR beta V gene segment behaved as functional or pseudogenic. Alongside the repertoire data, information on donor age, sex, ethnicity and CMV serostatus was compiled. In a later genetic analysis, genome-wide SNP genotypes for about three fifths of the roughly 670 donors were used, and that subset was treated as a discovery cohort. All discovery cohort repertoires had been generated on a single sequencing platform. Class I and class II HLA loci were covered by the typing at four-digit resolution. Typing coverage varied by locus: roughly 629-640 donors for A, B, C, DRB1 and DQB1; approximately 500 for DQA1; approximately 570 for DPA1; roughly 450 for DPB1. About five DR-DQ haplotypes were handled as single units for association and clustering because linkage in the cohort was strong. Among a few hundred genotyped donors of the cohort, an average of 235,054 unique TCR beta nucleotide sequences were sequenced per donor, about a sixth of them non-productive.

The library was prepared using the immunoSEQ multiplex PCR assay. A mixture of 60 forward primers for TCR Vbeta segments and 13 reverse primers for TCR Jbeta segments was used in the multiplex PCR. The CDR3 region of rearranged TCR beta genes was amplified from genomic DNA by a multiplex PCR assay. The amplified TCR beta libraries were sequenced on the Illumina HiSeq System as 87-base-pair reads. The authors processed their data as follows. A later analysis counted some 74 million unique TCR beta chains across the 600 to 850 repertoires, and about 10 million of these chains were shared by at least two donors. Raw reads were error-corrected and collapsed into unique sequences by a nearest-neighbor algorithm in which closely related sequences were merged to remove PCR and sequencing errors. CDR3 sequences were aligned to IMGT reference sequences to assign V, D and J gene segments. For a sequence to be retained, a match of at least six nucleotides was required to both a V gene segment and a J gene segment. A rearrangement was called productive if the CDR3 had no stop codons and remained in frame with V and J, and every other rearrangement was called non-productive. CDR3 was defined according to IMGT convention as the region running from the second conserved V-encoded cysteine to the conserved J-encoded phenylalanine. The earlier analysis of about 500 of the donors excluded sequences that lacked an unambiguous match to a single V gene segment. In an earlier analysis of 587 of the donors, a V segment was called functional when productive rearrangements were above 56.7%, and segregating when the standard deviation between donors exceeded 5%. A statistical classification framework was built to diagnose cytomegalovirus status from the catalog of TCR beta chain sequences. A later analysis assigned V and J genes by comparing TCR nucleotide sequences with IMGT/GENE-DB human TR gene sequences. The TCRdist pipeline was used in a later analysis to assign CDR3 sequences and most-parsimonious VDJ recombination scenarios. A later analysis defined each TCR beta chain by its CDR3 amino acid sequence plus V-gene family, and excluded reads lacking a unique V-gene family. To address suspected cross-contamination and a sequencing artifact, a later analysis removed roughly 580 highly shared, low-generation-probability nucleotide sequences. In a later analysis, a clonal expansion index was calculated for each public chain from normalized within-repertoire ranks of inferred template counts. A later analysis computed generation probabilities with a VDJ recombination model fitted to out-of-frame rearrangements, and checked the results against IGoR. In a later analysis, TCR-TCR, TCR-HLA and TCR-CMV co-occurrence was scored with hypergeometric tests, and a repertoire-size bias correction was applied to TCR pairs. False discovery rates were estimated in a later analysis by permuting HLA or CMV assignments 20 times. In a later analysis, co-occurring TCRs were grouped using DBSCAN, with TCRdist sequence similarity added in when clustering inside HLA-allele-positive subsets. Repertoires with fewer than 30,000 or more than 120,000 public chains were left out of co-occurrence clustering, as were five repertoires with anomalous nucleotide sharing. The immuneACCESS repertoire file appears here via TCRdb, limited to in-frame rearrangements. These files lack a portion of the clones; in checked studies, under half of the deficit traces to unresolved V genes, and the cause of the others is not known. That table furnishes V, J and clone size, whereas the DNA furnished D and trimming. Here the sample has some 150,000 clones; 75% to 85% occur a single time. The ten largest clones represent 0.6% to 0.9% of the sample.

Points the paper makes about the study in general: Some IMGT-functional V segments, including TRBV6-2 and TRBV6-3, could not be told apart with the 87-base-pair reads, so those segments were excluded. Correlated functional status among segregating V segments might be attributable to linkage disequilibrium, but an unknown experimental factor could not be ruled out. In a later analysis, more than 15,000 TCR beta sequences were associated with specific HLA alleles at a false discovery rate of 0.05. Presence/absence analyses assumed roughly uniform sequencing depth across donors, an assumption that may not hold. The cohort was sequenced for TCR beta chains only, and without alpha or paired-chain data the features that could be detected were limited. According to the authors, the approach could potentially be generalized to other disease states and immunological phenotypes. HLA typing was unavailable for some donors at each locus, so association tests used only the typed subset. A cluster of highly shared sequence variants was judged likely to be a technical artifact of the sequencing pipeline. In the study, approximately 160 TCR beta chains were listed as associated with cytomegalovirus. A further reported finding was that TCR beta sequences accurately predicted the HLA-A and HLA-B alleles for most subjects in the first cohort. In a later analysis, HLA-associated TCR beta chains showed more clonal expansion and lower generation probabilities than non-associated chains that were equally common. Most TCR sequences were seen in very few donors, while some public TCRs were found in many individuals. Approximately 18 rarely observed V segments, including chromosome 9 orphons, were excluded from the earlier analysis of some 590 of the donors because counts were too low. CMV serostatus was the only immune exposure information available for the cohort. In a later analysis, several top co-occurrence clusters were reported to appear linked to parvovirus B19, influenza, CMV and Epstein-Barr virus. Strong co-occurrence of HLA alleles, especially DR and DQ, made assigning TCR associations to individual alleles difficult. In an earlier analysis of some 550 of the donors, most TCR beta V segments were observed in productive rearrangements about 87% or about 30% of the time, broadly matching IMGT annotations. In vitro tests confirmed that a few of the cytomegalovirus-associated TCR beta chains recognize cytomegalovirus antigens. The classifier was reported to diagnose cytomegalovirus status with high specificity and sensitivity in both the original cohort and the validation cohort. A later genetic analysis reported fewer N-insertions in productive TCRs among donors in an Asian-associated ancestry cluster than the roughly 650-donor mean. A later analysis found that most CMV-associated TCR beta chains appeared HLA-restricted, with HLA associations seemingly driven largely by CMV exposure. In a later genetic analysis, a missense DCLRE1C variant was associated with V-gene and J-gene trimming of TCR beta chains, and the association was replicated in an independent cohort. A later analysis found that TCR association rates varied across HLA loci, with DRB1 alleles showing the most associated TCRs and HLA-C alleles the fewest.

CDR1 is given as LGHNA and CDR2 as YNFKEQ, both from the germline V gene. V lost 1 base and J lost 1 base; the stretch between them is 7 bases long. From the cysteine through the phenylalanine, the CDR3 covers 14 amino acids. Kept here is only the CDR3 DNA, which spans 42 bases and is read in frame from base 1. The cohort comprised fewer than 700 healthy bone marrow donors. Cohort members were all nominally healthy when sampled, although unrecorded immune exposures were likely present. The donor was CMV seronegative and was included in the group of several hundred seronegative cohort members. Each donor provided a peripheral blood sample, and peripheral blood mononuclear cells were used for TCR beta sequencing. The Qiagen DNeasy Blood Extraction Kit was used to extract genomic DNA from the blood cell samples. With regard to this clone: Which antigen it targets is not known. No much larger clonotype is one base removed from it; base qualities were not supplied.

The receptor was derived from a female donor in good health and CMV-seronegative. Material: PBMCs. The V and J genes are TRBV4-2 and TRBJ1-1, with no D gene named confidently. The DNA sequence is given as TGTGCCAGCAGCCAAGCTGGGCAGAACACTGAAGCTTTCTTT. Its protein is CASSQAGQNTEAFF.